The next 2 T cell receptor beta chains were all read from a single sample in a study of T cell repertoires in cytomegalovirus infection. TCRdb redid the calling of the reads with MiXCR, one entry per CDR3 protein. The sample gives hundreds of thousands of distinct CDR3 sequences, roughly a third of which show up once; roughly 15% is in the top ten. The source material was PBMCs. The source of these receptors is a human donor in good health (CMV status not recorded). Some clones in this sample may be carry-over from other donors' samples.

This clonotype appeared a few times. The rearrangement uses TRBV6-1 and TRBJ2-5, with D hard to call. The CDR3 contains 13 residues. V lost 6 bases, J lost 5 bases, and 13 bases lay in between. Germline values: CDR1 MNHNS, CDR2 SASEGT. The CDR3 protein is CASSEHRWETQYF. The CDR3 DNA sequence: TGTGCCAGCAGCGAACATCGGTGGGAGACCCAGTACTTC.

V usage is TRBV10-3 and J usage is TRBJ2-2, with TRBD2 matching over 13 bases. The CDR3 sequence is 15 residues long. V gave up 6 bases and J gave up 2 bases; unmatched junction bases: 0. CDR1 and CDR2 (germline): ENHRY, SYGVKD. The CDR3 spells CAIRGLAGNTGELFF. The CDR3 DNA reads as TGTGCCATCAGGGGACTAGCGGGAAACACCGGGGAGCTGTTTTTT.